Each of the 6 T cell receptor beta chains below was sequenced from the same sample in a study of shared clonotypes between healthy human individuals (dated by TCRdb to about 2020). Library construction relied on the immunoSEQ multiplex PCR assay. The source is immuneACCESS, and TCRdb retained only in-frame sequences with V and J called. Part of the clones is not carried over; for the studies checked, unresolved V genes explain less than half of this, and the remainder is unexplained. The sample includes 150,000 to 200,000 clones, with 65% to 80% observed a single time. The ten largest clones take up 8% to 13% of the sample. The specimen sequenced was memory CD4+ T cells sorted from blood. The cell subset or site label, read with the paper, signifies: CD45RA-negative fraction. The receptors shown here come from a man aged 30-40 years in good health.

The sample holds one count of this clone. The V and J genes are TRBV27 and TRBJ2-3, with D maybe TRBD2 (6 bases). The CDR3 totals 13 residues. The V gene's germline CDR1 is MNHEY and CDR2 SMNVEV (reference sequence). Trimming pared 2 bases from V and 3 bases from J, leaving 6 bases between. The CDR3 reads CASSLAGTDTQYF. The CDR3 DNA sequence: TGTGCCAGCAGTTTAGCGGGAACAGATACGCAGTATTTT.

The chain joins TRBV5-1 to TRBJ2-5; 7 bases map to TRBD2. Trimming removed 3 bases from V and 3 bases from J; junction bases left unmatched: 11. This CDR3 region has 16 residues. Looked up from germline, CDR1 is SGHRS and CDR2 is YFSETQ. Here the CDR3 reads CASSSSGGSVKETQYF. The CDR3 nucleotides read TGCGCCAGCAGCTCTTCGGGCGGGAGCGTAAAAGAGACCCAGTACTTC.

A few counts support this clone. This sequence joins TRBV5-1 and TRBJ2-7; 11 nucleotides match TRBD2. V shed 4 bases and J 0 bases; nucleotides not matched to a gene: 12. The length of the CDR3 is 18 residues. The germline V gene encodes CDR1 SGHRS and CDR2 YFSETQ. The DNA of the CDR3 is TGCGCCAGCAGCGACAACCGGACTAGCGGGCCGAGCTCCTACGAGCAGTACTTC. As protein: CASSDNRTSGPSSYEQYF.

This sequence joins TRBV5-4 and TRBJ1-4; D gene uncertain. Germline V gene sequence: CDR1 SGHNT, CDR2 YYREEE (reference sequence). Trimming took 0 bases from V and 0 from J, leaving 21 bases between them. The CDR3 has 20 amino acids. The CDR3 DNA is TGTGCCAGCAGCTTGGTCCCCATCTCTGGCGTTGGGACAACTAATGAAAAACTGTTTTTT. It codes for CASSLVPISGVGTTNEKLFF.

J is TRBJ2-3 and V is TRBV6-6; TRBD2 aligns across 10 bases. J gave up 2 bases and V 4 bases, and 6 bases lay outside the gene matches. The length of the CDR3 is 16 residues. In germline, CDR1 is MNHNY, CDR2 SVGAGI (reference sequence). CDR3 DNA sequence: TGTGCCAGCAGTTCCGTAGCGGGAGGTAACACAGATACGCAGTATTTT. It yields the protein CASSSVAGGNTDTQYF.

The chain recombines TRBV15 with TRBJ2-7; D may be TRBD1 or TRBD2 (5 bases each). With 6 bases removed from V and 0 bases from J, the gap between germline ends came to 15 bases. The germline V gene encodes CDR1 LNHNV and CDR2 YYDKDF (reference sequence). The CDR3 has 15 amino acids. This chain's CDR3 is CATSTQRGSSYEQYF. The DNA of the CDR3 is TGTGCCACCAGTACCCAACGGGGCAGCTCCTACGAGCAGTACTTC.